This TCR beta chain emerged from a study of OX40 agonist ivuxolimab in advanced cancers. Regarding the research as a whole: Ivuxolimab was a fully human IgG2 agonistic monoclonal antibody targeting the costimulatory receptor OX40 (CD134). Partial responses occurred in three dose-escalation patients, of whom one had hepatocellular carcinoma and two had cutaneous melanoma. The paper describes the monotherapy dose-escalation part (N of about 55 patients) of the phase I trial of ivuxolimab. Intravenous ivuxolimab was administered to patients every 2 weeks at six dose levels: 0.01, 0.1, 0.3, 1.5, 3 and 10 mg/kg. Of the roughly 53 patients in dose escalation, 19 had hepatocellular carcinoma, roughly 15 had melanoma, 9 had renal cell carcinoma and 9 had head and neck cancer. Prior anti-PD-1, anti-PD-L1 or anti-CTLA-4 therapy was permitted, and approximately 41% of dose-escalation patients had received checkpoint inhibitors. The purpose of peripheral TCRbeta sequencing was to test whether ivuxolimab changed TCR sequence diversity and led to clonal T-cell expansion. The dose-escalation cohort was approximately 83% male with a mean age of around 62 years, ranging from about 20 to 85.

Broader findings and caveats from the paper: Low levels of normalized T-cell clonal expansion were also seen in some patients who did not respond. After ivuxolimab, more expanded clones were found on average in CD8+ T cells than in CD4+ T cells. At doses of 0.1 to 3.0 mg/kg, clonal expansion of both CD4+ and CD8+ T cells in blood was seen between baseline and week 6. In the 0.1-3.0 mg/kg groups, partial responders had among the lowest normalized peripheral clonal expansion, particularly in CD8+ T cells. The antigen specificity of the clonally expanded peripheral T cells was not determined.

In its sample, this clone was seen a few times. The antigen it recognizes is unknown. Per-nucleotide qualities are absent, and no much larger clonotype sits a single base away. The CDR3 starts with the cysteine, ends with the phenylalanine, and has 16 residues. The only DNA kept is the CDR3, 48 bases in frame from the first base. CDR1 and CDR2, per the germline V gene, are MDHEN and SYDVKM. Trimming at the junction amounts to 1 base on V and 7 bases on J, and the germline ends lie 14 bases apart. Patients with a history of autoimmune disease or receiving systemic immunosuppression were excluded from the trial. Peripheral blood for TCR sequencing was drawn from every dose cohort at baseline, at cycle 4 day 1 and at cycle 7 day 1. The samples were drawn from a first-in-human, open-label, multicenter phase I dose-escalation trial of ivuxolimab. The trial enrolled adults with locally advanced or metastatic head and neck squamous cell, hepatocellular, melanoma or renal cell carcinoma. Before TCR sequencing, CD4+ and CD8+ T cells were separately sorted from peripheral blood.

Genomic DNA was extracted from sorted cells for sequencing of the TCRbeta CDR3 region. The immunoSEQ Assay was used for sequencing of TCRbeta CDR3 regions. The immuneACCESS repertoire file appears here via TCRdb, limited to in-frame rearrangements. These files lack a portion of the clones; in checked studies, under half of the deficit traces to unresolved V genes, and the cause of the others is not known. In all, the sample holds 100,000 to 150,000 clones, and about 93% of those were seen once. The ten most abundant clones make up 0.15% to 0.17% of the sample. The sequence was collected from an adult with an advanced solid tumor such as melanoma, head and neck, liver or kidney cancer. The starting material was CD4+ or CD8+ T cells sorted from blood, obtained in a trial of the OX40 agonist ivuxolimab. The receptor chain draws on TRBV28 and TRBJ1-6, with TRBD1 tentatively as D gene (5 bases match). CDR3 protein: CASSLYRAGPNSPLHF. The nucleotide sequence is given as TGTGCCAGCAGTTTATATCGGGCAGGGCCCAATTCACCCCTCCACTTT.